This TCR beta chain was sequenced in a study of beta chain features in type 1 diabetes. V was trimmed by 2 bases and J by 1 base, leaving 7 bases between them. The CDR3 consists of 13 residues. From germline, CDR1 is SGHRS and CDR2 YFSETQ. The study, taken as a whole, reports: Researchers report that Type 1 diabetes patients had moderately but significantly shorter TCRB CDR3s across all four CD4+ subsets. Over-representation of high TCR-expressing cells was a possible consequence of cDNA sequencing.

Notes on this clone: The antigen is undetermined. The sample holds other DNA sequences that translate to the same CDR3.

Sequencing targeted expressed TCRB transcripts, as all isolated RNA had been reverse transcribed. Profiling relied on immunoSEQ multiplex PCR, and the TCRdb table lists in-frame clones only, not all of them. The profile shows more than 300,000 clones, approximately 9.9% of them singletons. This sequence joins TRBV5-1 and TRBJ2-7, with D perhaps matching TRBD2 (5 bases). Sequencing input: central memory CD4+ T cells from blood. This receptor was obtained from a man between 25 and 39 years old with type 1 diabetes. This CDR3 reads CASSFTGSYEQYF. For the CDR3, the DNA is TGCGCCAGCAGCTTCACGGGGTCCTACGAGCAGTACTTC.